Sequencing of this TCR beta chain was carried out in a study of CD4 and CD8 cells across lung adenocarcinoma regions. Each CDR3 protein is one row after TCRdb ran MiXCR on the PCR reads. This sample carries roughly 25,000 distinct CDR3 sequences, 53% of them seen once, and the ten largest clones take under 50%. Between the trimmed V and J ends, which lost 4 bases and 2 bases, there was a span of 5 bases. CDR1 is MNHEY, CDR2 SVGEGT, per germline. This CDR3 comprises 12 residues. This clonotype has more than one count but fewer than ten. The patients had localized lung adenocarcinoma, a non-small cell subtype.

This rearrangement joins TRBV6-2 or TRBV6-3 to TRBJ2-5; D gene ambiguous. Sequencing was done on a sample of CD8+ T cells from the center of a lung tumor. This clonotype originated in a male donor with lung adenocarcinoma. The CD4 and CD8 labels of this study may be unreliable. This CDR3 is CASSSVQETQYF. CDR3 DNA sequence: TGTGCCAGCAGTTCAGTACAAGAGACCCAGTACTTC.